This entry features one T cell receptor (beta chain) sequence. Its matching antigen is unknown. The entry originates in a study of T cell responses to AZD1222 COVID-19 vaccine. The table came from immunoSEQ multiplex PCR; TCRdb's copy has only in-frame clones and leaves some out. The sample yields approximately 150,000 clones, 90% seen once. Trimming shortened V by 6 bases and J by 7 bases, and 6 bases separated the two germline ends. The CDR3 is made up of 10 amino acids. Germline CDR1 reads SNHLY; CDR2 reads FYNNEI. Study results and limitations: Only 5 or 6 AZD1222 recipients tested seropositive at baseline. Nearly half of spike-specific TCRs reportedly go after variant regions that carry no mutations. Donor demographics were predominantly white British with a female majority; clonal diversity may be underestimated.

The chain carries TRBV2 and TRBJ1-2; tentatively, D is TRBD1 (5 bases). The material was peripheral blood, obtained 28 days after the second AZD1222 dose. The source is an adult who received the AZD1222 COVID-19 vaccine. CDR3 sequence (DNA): TGTGCCAGCAGAGGGGCTGGCTACACCTTC. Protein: CASRGAGYTF.